This T cell receptor (beta chain) was retrieved from a study of blood T cell repertoires in COVID-19. Concerning this clone itself: Other DNA sequences in the same sample also yield this CDR3.

The assay was immunoSEQ multiplex PCR, and TCRdb's table has in-frame clones only and misses some. The repertoire includes a few hundred thousand clones, around 90% of them detected once, and around 4.5% sits in the top ten. Material: PBMCs or T cells enriched from blood (not recorded which). The clonotype originates from a woman under 30 with acute COVID-19.

The chain's CDR3 is CASSVGVETEAFF. The CDR3 DNA sequence: TGTGCCAGCAGCGTCGGTGTGGAGACTGAAGCTTTCTTT. This chain uses TRBV9 with TRBJ1-1; no clear D. Per germline, CDR1 SGDLS and CDR2 YYNGEE. The CDR3 is 13 amino acids. The V gene lost 2 bases and the J gene lost 5 bases, with 10 bases spanning the gap.